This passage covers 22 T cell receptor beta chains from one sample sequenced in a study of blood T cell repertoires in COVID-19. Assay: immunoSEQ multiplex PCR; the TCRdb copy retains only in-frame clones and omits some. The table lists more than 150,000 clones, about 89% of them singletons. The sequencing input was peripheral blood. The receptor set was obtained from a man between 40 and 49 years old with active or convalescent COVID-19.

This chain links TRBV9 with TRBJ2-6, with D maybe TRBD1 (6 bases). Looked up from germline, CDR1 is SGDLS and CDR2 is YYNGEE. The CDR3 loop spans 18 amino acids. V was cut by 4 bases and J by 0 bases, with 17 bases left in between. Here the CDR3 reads CASSRGTPESSGANVLTF. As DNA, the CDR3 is TGTGCCAGCAGCAGGGGGACACCGGAATCCTCTGGGGCCAACGTCCTGACTTTC.

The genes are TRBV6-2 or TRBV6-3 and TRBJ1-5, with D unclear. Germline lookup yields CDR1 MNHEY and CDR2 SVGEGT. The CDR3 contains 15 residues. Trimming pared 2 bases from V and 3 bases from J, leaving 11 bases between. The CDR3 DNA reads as TGTGCCAGCAGTTACAACGTACTGGTCAATCAGCCCCAGCATTTT. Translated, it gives CASSYNVLVNQPQHF.

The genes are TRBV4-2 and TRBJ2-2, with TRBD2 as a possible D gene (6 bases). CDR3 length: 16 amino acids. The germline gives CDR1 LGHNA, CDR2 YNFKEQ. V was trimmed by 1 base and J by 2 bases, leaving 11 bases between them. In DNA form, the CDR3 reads TGTGCCAGCAGCCAAGCACTAGCCCCAAACACCGGGGAGCTGTTTTTT. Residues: CASSQALAPNTGELFF.

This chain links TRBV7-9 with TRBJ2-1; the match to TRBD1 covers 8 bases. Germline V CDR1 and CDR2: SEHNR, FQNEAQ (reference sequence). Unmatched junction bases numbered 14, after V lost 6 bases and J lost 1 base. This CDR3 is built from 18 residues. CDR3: CASSSTYRGLDSYNEQFF. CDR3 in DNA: TGTGCCAGCAGTTCAACTTACAGGGGGTTGGATTCCTACAATGAGCAGTTCTTC. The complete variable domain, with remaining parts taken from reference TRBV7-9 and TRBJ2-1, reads DTGVSQNPRHKITKRGQNVTFRCDPISEHNRLYWYRQTLGQGPEFLTYFQNEAQLEKSRLLSDRFSAERPKGSFSTLEIQRTEQGDSAMYLCASSSTYRGLDSYNEQFFGPGTRLTVL.

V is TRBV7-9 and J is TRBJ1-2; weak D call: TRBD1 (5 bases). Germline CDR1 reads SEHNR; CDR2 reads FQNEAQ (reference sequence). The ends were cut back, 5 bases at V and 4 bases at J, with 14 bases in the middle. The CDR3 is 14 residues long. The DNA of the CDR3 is TGTGCCAGCAGCCAGCCGACAGTGGGCTATGGCTACACCTTC. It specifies CASSQPTVGYGYTF.

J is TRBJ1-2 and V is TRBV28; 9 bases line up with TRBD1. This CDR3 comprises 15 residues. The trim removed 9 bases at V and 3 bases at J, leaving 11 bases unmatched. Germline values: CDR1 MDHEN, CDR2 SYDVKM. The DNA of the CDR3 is TGTGCCAGTTCTAGTCGACAGGGGGGCTACTATGGCTACACCTTC. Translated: CASSSRQGGYYGYTF.

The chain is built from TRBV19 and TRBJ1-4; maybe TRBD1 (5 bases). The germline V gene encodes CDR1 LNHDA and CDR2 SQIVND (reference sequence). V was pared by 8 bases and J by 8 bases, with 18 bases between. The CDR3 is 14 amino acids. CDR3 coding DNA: TGTGCCAGTCACGGGAGGGGCACTTTGGAAAAACTGTTTTTT. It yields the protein CASHGRGTLEKLFF.

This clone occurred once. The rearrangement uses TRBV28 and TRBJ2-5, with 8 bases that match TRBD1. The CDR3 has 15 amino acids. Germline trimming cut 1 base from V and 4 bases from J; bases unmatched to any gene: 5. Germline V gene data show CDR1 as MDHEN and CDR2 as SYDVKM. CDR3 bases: TGTGCCAGCAGTTTATATAGGGACAGGACAGAGACCCAGTACTTC. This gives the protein CASSLYRDRTETQYF. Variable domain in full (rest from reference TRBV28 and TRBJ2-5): DVKVTQSSRYLVKRTGEKVFLECVQDMDHENMFWYRQDPGLGLRLIYFSYDVKMKEKGDIPEGYSVSREKKERFSLILESASTNQTSMYLCASSLYRDRTETQYFGPGTRLLVL.

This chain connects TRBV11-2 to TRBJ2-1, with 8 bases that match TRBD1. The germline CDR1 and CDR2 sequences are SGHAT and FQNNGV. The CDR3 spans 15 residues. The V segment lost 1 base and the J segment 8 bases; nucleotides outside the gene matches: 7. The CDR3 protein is CASSLVATGDYEQFF. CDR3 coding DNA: TGTGCCAGCAGCTTAGTGGCGACAGGGGATTATGAGCAGTTCTTC.

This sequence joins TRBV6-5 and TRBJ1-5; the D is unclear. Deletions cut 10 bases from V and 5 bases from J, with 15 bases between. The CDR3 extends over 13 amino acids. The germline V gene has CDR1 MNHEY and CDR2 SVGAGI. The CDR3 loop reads CATERVLDQPQHF. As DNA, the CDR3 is TGTGCCACCGAGAGGGTCCTTGATCAGCCCCAGCATTTT.

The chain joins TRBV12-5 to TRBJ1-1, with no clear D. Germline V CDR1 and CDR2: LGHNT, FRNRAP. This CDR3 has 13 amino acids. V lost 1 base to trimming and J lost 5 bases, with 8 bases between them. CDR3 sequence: CASGLGTGTEAFF. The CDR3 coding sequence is TGTGCTAGTGGTTTGGGCACCGGTACTGAAGCTTTCTTT.

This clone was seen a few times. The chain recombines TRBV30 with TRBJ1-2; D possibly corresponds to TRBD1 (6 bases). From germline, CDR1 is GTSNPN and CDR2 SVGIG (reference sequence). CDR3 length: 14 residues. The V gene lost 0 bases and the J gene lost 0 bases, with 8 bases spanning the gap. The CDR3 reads CAWSVGTTNYGYTF. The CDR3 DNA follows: TGTGCCTGGAGTGTAGGGACAACTAACTATGGCTACACCTTC.

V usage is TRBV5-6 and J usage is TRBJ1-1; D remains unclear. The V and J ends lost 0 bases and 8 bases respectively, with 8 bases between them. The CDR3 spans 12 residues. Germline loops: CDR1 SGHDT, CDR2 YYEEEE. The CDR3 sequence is CASSLGSAEAFF. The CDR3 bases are TGTGCCAGCAGCTTGGGCAGTGCCGAAGCTTTCTTT.

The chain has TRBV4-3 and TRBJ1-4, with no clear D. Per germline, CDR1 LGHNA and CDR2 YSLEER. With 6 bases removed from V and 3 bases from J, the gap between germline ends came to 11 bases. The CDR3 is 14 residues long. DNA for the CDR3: TGCGCCAGCAGAGAGGCAGTGGCTAATGAAAAACTGTTTTTT. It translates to CASREAVANEKLFF.

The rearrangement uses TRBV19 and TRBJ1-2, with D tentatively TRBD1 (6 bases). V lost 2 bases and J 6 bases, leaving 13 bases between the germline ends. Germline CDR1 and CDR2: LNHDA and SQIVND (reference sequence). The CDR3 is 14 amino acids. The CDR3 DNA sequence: TGTGCCAGTAGTATACGTCAGGGGCGGGATGGCTACACCTTC. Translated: CASSIRQGRDGYTF. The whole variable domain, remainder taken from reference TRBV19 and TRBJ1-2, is DGGITQSPKYLFRKEGQNVTLSCEQNLNHDAMYWYRQDPGQGLRLIYYSQIVNDFQKGDIAEGYSVSREKKESFPLTVTSAQKNPTAFYLCASSIRQGRDGYTFGSGTRLTVV.

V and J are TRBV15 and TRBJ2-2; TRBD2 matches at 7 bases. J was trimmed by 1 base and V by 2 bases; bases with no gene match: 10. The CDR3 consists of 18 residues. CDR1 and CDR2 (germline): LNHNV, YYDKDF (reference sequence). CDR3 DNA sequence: TGTGCCACCAGCAGACCTGGGGAGGTAGCGGGGAACACCGGGGAGCTGTTTTTT. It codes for CATSRPGEVAGNTGELFF.

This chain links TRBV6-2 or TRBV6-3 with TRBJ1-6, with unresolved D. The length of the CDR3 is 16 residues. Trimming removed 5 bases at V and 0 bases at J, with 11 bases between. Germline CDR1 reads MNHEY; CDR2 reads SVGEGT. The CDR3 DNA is TGTGCCAGCAGTCTGCGATCGCGCTCCTATAATTCACCCCTCCACTTT. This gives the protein CASSLRSRSYNSPLHF.

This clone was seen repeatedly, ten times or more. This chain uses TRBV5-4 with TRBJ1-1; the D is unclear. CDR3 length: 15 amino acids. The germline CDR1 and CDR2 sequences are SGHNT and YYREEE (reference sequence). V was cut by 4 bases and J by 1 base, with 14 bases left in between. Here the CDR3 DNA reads TGTGCCAGCAGCGCCCCGGTCGCAGGGAACACTGAAGCTTTCTTT. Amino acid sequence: CASSAPVAGNTEAFF.

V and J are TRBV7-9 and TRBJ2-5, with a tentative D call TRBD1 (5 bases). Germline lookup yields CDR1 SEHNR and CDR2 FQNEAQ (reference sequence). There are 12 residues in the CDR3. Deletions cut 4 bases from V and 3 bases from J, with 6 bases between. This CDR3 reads CASSWGEETQYF. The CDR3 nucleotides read TGTGCCAGCAGCTGGGGCGAAGAGACCCAGTACTTC.

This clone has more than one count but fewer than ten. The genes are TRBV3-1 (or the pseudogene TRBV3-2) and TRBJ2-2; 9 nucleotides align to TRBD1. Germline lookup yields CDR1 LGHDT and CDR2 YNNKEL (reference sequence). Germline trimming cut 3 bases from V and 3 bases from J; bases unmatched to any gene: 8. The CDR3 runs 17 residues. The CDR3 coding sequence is TGTGCCAGCAGCCACCCCCGGACAGGGGCGGACACCGGGGAGCTGTTTTTT. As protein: CASSHPRTGADTGELFF.

The CDR3 protein is CAISESRQDGEQYF. CDR3 bases: TGTGCCATCAGTGAGTCACGACAGGATGGCGAGCAGTACTTC. The chain carries TRBV10-3 and TRBJ2-7, with a tentative D call TRBD1 (6 bases). Per the germline V gene, CDR1 is ENHRY and CDR2 is SYGVKD. This CDR3 has 14 residues. V was trimmed by 0 bases and J by 6 bases, leaving 12 bases between them.

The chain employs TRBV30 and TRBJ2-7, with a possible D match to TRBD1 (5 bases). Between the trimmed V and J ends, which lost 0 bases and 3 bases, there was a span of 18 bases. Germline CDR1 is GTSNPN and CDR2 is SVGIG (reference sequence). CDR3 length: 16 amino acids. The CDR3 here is CAWSVRVGQGGYEQYF. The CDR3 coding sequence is TGTGCCTGGAGTGTCCGGGTTGGGCAGGGCGGCTACGAGCAGTACTTC.